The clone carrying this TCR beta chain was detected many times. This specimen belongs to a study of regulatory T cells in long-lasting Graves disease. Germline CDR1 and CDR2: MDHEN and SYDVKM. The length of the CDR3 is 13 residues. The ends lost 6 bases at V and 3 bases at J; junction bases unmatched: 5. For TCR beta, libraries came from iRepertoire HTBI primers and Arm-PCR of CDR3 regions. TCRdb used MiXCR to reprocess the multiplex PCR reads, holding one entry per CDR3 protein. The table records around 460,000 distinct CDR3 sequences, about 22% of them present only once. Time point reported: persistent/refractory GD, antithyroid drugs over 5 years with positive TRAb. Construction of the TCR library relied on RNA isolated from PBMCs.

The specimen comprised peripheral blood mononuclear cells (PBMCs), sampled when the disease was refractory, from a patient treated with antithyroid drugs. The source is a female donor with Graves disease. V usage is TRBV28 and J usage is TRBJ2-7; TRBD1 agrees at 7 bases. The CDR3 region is CASRPTGNYEQYF. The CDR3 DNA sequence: TGTGCCAGCAGACCGACAGGGAACTACGAGCAGTACTTC.